Following are 9 T cell receptor beta chains from one sample sequenced in a study of radiotherapy plus CTLA-4 blockade in lung cancer. Produced via immunoSEQ multiplex PCR; TCRdb's table is partial and in-frame only. This table has 50,000 to 70,000 clones, more than 60% appearing once. Sequencing was performed on peripheral blood, taken from a patient treated with radiotherapy plus ipilimumab. These receptors were obtained from a human donor with non-small cell lung cancer who had a partial response to radiotherapy plus ipilimumab.

This chain links TRBV6-6 with TRBJ2-3, with 7 bases fitting TRBD2. Germline lookup yields CDR1 MNHNY and CDR2 SVGAGI (reference sequence). Trimming at V came to 5 bases and at J to 4 bases, leaving 12 bases not matched to a gene. CDR3 length: 16 amino acids. This CDR3 is CASSGMVGGGPDTQYF. The CDR3 DNA follows: TGTGCCAGCAGTGGCATGGTTGGCGGGGGACCAGATACGCAGTATTTT.

This chain joins TRBV14 and TRBJ1-6, with TRBD1 identical over 8 bases. CDR3 length: 14 residues. Trimming removed 4 bases from V and 10 bases from J; junction bases left unmatched: 6. Per germline, CDR1 SGHDN and CDR2 FVKESK. In DNA form, the CDR3 reads TGTGCCAGCAGCCCTCCAGGGGGCTGGTCACCCCTCCACTTT. Translation: CASSPPGGWSPLHF.

This chain links TRBV5-1 with TRBJ2-7; the D is unclear. Germline values: CDR1 SGHRS, CDR2 YFSETQ. V gave up 3 bases and J gave up 3 bases, with 10 bases separating them. This CDR3 spans 13 amino acids. The CDR3 DNA reads as TGCGCCAGCAGCTCGGGTAGTGGCTACGAGCAGTACTTC. Protein product: CASSSGSGYEQYF. Full variable domain (outside the CDR3, taken from reference TRBV5-1 and TRBJ2-7): KAGVTQTPRYLIKTRGQQVTLSCSPISGHRSVSWYQQTPGQGLQFLFEYFSETQRNKGNFPGRFSGRQFSNSRSEMNVSTLELGDSALYLCASSSGSGYEQYFGPGTRLTVT.

This chain links TRBV4-1 with TRBJ2-4, with 12 bases matching TRBD2. The ends lost 5 bases at V and 0 bases at J; junction bases unmatched: 5. Germline CDR1 reads MGHRA; CDR2 reads YSYEKL. This CDR3 comprises 17 residues. CDR3 DNA sequence: TGCGCCAGCAGCACGCTAGCGGGGGGGCTAGCCAAAAACATTCAGTACTTC. It translates to CASSTLAGGLAKNIQYF.

The CDR3 DNA is TGTGCCAGCAGCCCAGGGGACAGGGATCTTACTAACTATGGCTACACCTTC. It codes for CASSPGDRDLTNYGYTF. The chain combines TRBV7-6 with TRBJ1-2; 9 bases align to TRBD1. Per the germline V gene, CDR1 is SGHVS and CDR2 is FNYEAQ. Trimming at V came to 5 bases and at J to 0 bases, leaving 10 bases not matched to a gene. CDR3 length equals 17 residues.

The genes are TRBV9 and TRBJ2-3, with 13 bases fitting TRBD2. Trimming at V came to 4 bases and at J to 5 bases, leaving 7 bases not matched to a gene. CDR1 and CDR2 from the germline V gene are SGDLS and YYNGEE. The CDR3 length is 16 residues. Here the CDR3 DNA reads TGTGCCAGCAGCCCACGGACTAGCGGGGGAGGAGATACGCAGTATTTT. Translation: CASSPRTSGGGDTQYF.

In its sample, this clone was seen a few times. The rearrangement links TRBV5-5 to TRBJ2-1; a possible D gene is TRBD2 (5 bases). V gave up 1 base and J gave up 9 bases, with 20 bases separating them. Germline V gene sequence: CDR1 SGHKS, CDR2 YYEKEE (reference sequence). This CDR3 contains 16 residues. CDR3 DNA sequence: TGTGCCAGCAGCTTGAGTTCAGAGGGTGCGGCGGGTGAGCAGTTCTTC. It translates to CASSLSSEGAAGEQFF.

The chain links TRBV19 to TRBJ2-4; 12 nucleotides align to TRBD1. The germline CDR1 and CDR2 sequences are LNHDA and SQIVND (reference sequence). The CDR3 is 17 residues long. V was pared by 1 base and J by 7 bases, with 8 bases of the junction left unmatched. The CDR3, as DNA: TGTGCCAGTAGTATAGCGGCCGGGACAGGGGGCCGCAACATTCAGTACTTC. Its protein product is CASSIAAGTGGRNIQYF.

V and J are TRBV11-2 and TRBJ2-2; 10 nucleotides line up with TRBD1. This CDR3 is built from 16 residues. The germline CDR1 and CDR2 sequences are SGHAT and FQNNGV. V gave up 4 bases and J gave up 6 bases; unmatched junction bases: 8. The CDR3 spells CASSSPGQGTSGELFF. CDR3 DNA sequence: TGTGCCAGCAGCTCACCGGGACAGGGGACGTCCGGGGAGCTGTTTTTT.